This TCR beta chain originates from a study of siplizumab effects on memory and regulatory T cells. Broader study findings: Poor capture below about 10^-5 frequency left most alloreactive clones unmapped to unstimulated subsets. Siplizumab significantly lowered the alloreactive sequences that could be traced to unstimulated CD4+ memory cells.

The CDR3 is made up of 15 amino acids. The germline V gene has CDR1 SGHKS and CDR2 YYEKEE (reference sequence). Germline trimming cut 1 base from V and 3 bases from J; bases unmatched to any gene: 3. Sequenced by immunoSEQ multiplex PCR; TCRdb stores in-frame clones only, minus some. The repertoire includes 87,000 or so clones, 94% of them detected once, and less than 0.4% sits in the top ten. A note on this clone: Its antigen remains unknown.

The TCR comes from a human donor in good health. The rearrangement uses TRBV5-5 and TRBJ2-1; 8 positions agree with TRBD2. The sequenced material came from non-Treg CD4+ T cells sorted from blood. CDR3: CASSLLAGLYNEQFF. DNA of the CDR3: TGTGCCAGCAGCTTGCTAGCGGGTCTCTACAATGAGCAGTTCTTC.